This T cell receptor beta chain was identified during a study of patients and donors after allogeneic stem cell transplantation. TCRdb reprocessed the RT-PCR reads with MiXCR, giving one entry per CDR3 protein. The table shows roughly 140,000 distinct CDR3 sequences, with 37% occurring only once. This CDR3 comprises 12 residues. Trimming pared 4 bases from V and 6 bases from J, leaving 9 bases between. CDR1 is SQVTM, CDR2 ANQGSEA, per germline. Sequences were obtained from blood, either unsorted or a sorted T cell fraction (not recorded which). The receptor's source is a human donor who was either an allogeneic HSCT recipient or a stem cell or donor lymphocyte infusion donor (not recorded which). It is not recorded whose cells these are; they may come from a transplant donor. V and J are TRBV29-1 and TRBJ2-2; weak D call: TRBD1 (6 bases). The CDR3 nucleotides are TGCAGCGTTGTAGGGGGACCCGGGGAGCTGTTTTTT. This gives the protein CSVVGGPGELFF.